This T cell receptor (beta chain) was found in a study of blood T cell repertoires in COVID-19. Across the whole study: Samples came from the United States, Italy and Spain, spanning acute and convalescent COVID-19. Sources were T cells, B-cell-depleted T cells, or PBMCs; the material itself was cDNA or gDNA.

In the original analysis: How many nucleated cells were present was estimated from reference gene primer amplification. The method was immunoSEQ multiplex PCR; TCRdb's version includes in-frame clones alone and lacks a portion of them. V, J and clone size are taken as reported in that table, and D and trimming were inferred from the DNA itself. The sample holds 240,000 or so clones, roughly 79% seen once. Deletions cut 0 bases from V and 0 bases from J, with 8 bases between. The CDR3 totals 16 residues. Germline assignment: CDR1 WSHSY and CDR2 SAAADI. The gene calls are TRBV10-2 and TRBJ2-2, with a tentative D call TRBD2 (6 bases). The specimen sequenced was peripheral blood. The origin of this receptor is a woman older than 75 with COVID-19, enrolled during active disease. This CDR3 is CASSESRGSNTGELFF. The CDR3, as DNA: TGCGCCAGCAGTGAGTCGCGGGGATCGAACACCGGGGAGCTGTTTTTT.